The clone carrying this TCR beta chain was seen only a few times. The CDR3 consists of 13 residues. Unmatched junction bases numbered 4, after V lost 1 base and J lost 8 bases. Constant-region reverse primers amplified full-length variable regions, followed by semi-nested Nested Universal Primer A PCR. TCRdb re-analysed the 5' RACE reads in MiXCR, keeping a single row per CDR3 protein. This sample has tens of thousands of distinct CDR3 sequences, with 29% found just once. The chain carries TRBV12-3 or TRBV12-4 and TRBJ2-7; 8 positions agree with TRBD1. The TCR was taken from a female donor with breast cancer. Sequencing was performed on memory CD4+ T cells sorted from a lymph node. Subset specified: memory CD4+ T cells, CD4+CD45RO+CD25-. The CDR3 loop is CASSLVRTGKQYF. The CDR3 DNA reads TGTGCCAGCAGTTTAGTTCGGACAGGGAAGCAGTACTTC.